The next 20 T cell receptor beta chains were all read from a single sample in a study of T cells in Graves' hyperthyroidism and ophthalmopathy. Authors of the study amplified TCR beta CDR3 regions from RNA transcripts. The HTBI primer set drove a first-round RT-PCR of the TCR CDR3. TCRdb passed the multiplex PCR reads through MiXCR, listing each CDR3 protein once. The data show 600,000 to 850,000 distinct CDR3 sequences, roughly a sixth seen once. The sample comprised blood. These receptors came from a woman between 50 and 59 years old with Graves' hyperthyroidism that later progressed to Graves' ophthalmopathy.

Points on this clonotype: This clone may be a read error of a much larger clone one base away. Since the CDR3 does not end with the conserved phenylalanine or tryptophan, this likely comes from a read error. This chain connects TRBV11-2 to TRBJ1-5; 7 nucleotides line up with TRBD1. The CDR3 has 15 amino acids. Germline CDR1 SGHAT, CDR2 FQNNGV. The V segment lost 4 bases and the J segment 1 base; nucleotides outside the gene matches: 4. Here the CDR3 reads CASSSTGRSNQPQHS. In DNA form, the CDR3 reads TGTGCCAGCAGCTCGACAGGGAGGAGCAATCAGCCCCAGCATTCT.

This clonotype was observed a few times. The chain has TRBV7-9 and TRBJ1-1, with D perhaps TRBD1 (5 bases). Germline CDR1 and CDR2: SEHNR and FQNEAQ (reference sequence). The CDR3 covers 13 residues. Trimming removed 8 bases from V and 3 bases from J, with 13 bases in between. The CDR3 reads CASEAGEDTEAFF. As DNA, the CDR3 is TGTGCCAGCGAAGCGGGGGAGGACACTGAAGCTTTCTTT.

This clonotype appeared many times. The genes are TRBV6-1 and TRBJ1-5; D gene unclear. Germline CDR1 reads MNHNS; CDR2 reads SASEGT. The CDR3 is 15 amino acids. V lost 6 bases and J 4 bases, leaving 16 bases between the germline ends. CDR3 bases: TGTGCCAGCAGCCCCACTACTGAGGGTAATCAGCCCCAGCATTTT. Its translation is CASSPTTEGNQPQHF.

The genes are TRBV6-5 and TRBJ1-3; 7 bases are shared with TRBD1. J gave up 0 bases and V 3 bases, and 8 bases lay outside the gene matches. The CDR3 sequence is 17 residues long. CDR1 MNHEY and CDR2 SVGAGI come from the germline V gene. The DNA for the CDR3 is TGTGCCAGCAGTTATTTGGAGACAGGGTTCTCTGGAAACACCATATATTTT. As protein: CASSYLETGFSGNTIYF.

The CDR3 loop is CASSFTGVDQPQHF. The CDR3 nucleotides are TGTGCCAGCAGTTTTACAGGGGTGGATCAGCCCCAGCATTTT. The chain links TRBV27 to TRBJ1-5; 7 bases are shared with TRBD1. V lost 3 bases, J lost 5 bases, and 4 bases stayed unmatched. The CDR3 has 14 amino acids. Germline values: CDR1 MNHEY, CDR2 SMNVEV (reference sequence).

The chain couples TRBV20-1 to TRBJ2-7; D may correspond to TRBD1 or TRBD2 (6 bases each). The V end was cut by 0 bases, the J end by 3 bases, with 27 bases between. The CDR3 is 19 amino acids. Looked up from germline, CDR1 is DFQATT and CDR2 is SNEGSKA (reference sequence). CDR3 nucleotides: TGCAGTGCTAGAGATCCATCCGTCAGTCGGGCAGGGGACTTCTACGAGCAGTACTTC. It yields the protein CSARDPSVSRAGDFYEQYF.

CDR3 region: CASGLDLAGAFYEQYF. The CDR3 DNA follows: TGTGCTAGTGGTTTGGACCTAGCGGGGGCATTCTACGAGCAGTACTTC. The V call is TRBV12-5, the J call TRBJ2-7, with 10 bases matching TRBD2. V lost 1 base and J lost 3; bases outside the gene matches: 6. This CDR3 is built from 16 residues. Germline V gene lookup returns CDR1 LGHNT and CDR2 FRNRAP.

This clonotype has ten or more counts. J is TRBJ2-3 and V is TRBV2; 12 bases agree with TRBD2. Germline V gene sequence: CDR1 SNHLY, CDR2 FYNNEI. The CDR3 contains 18 residues. V lost 7 bases, J lost 2 bases, and 13 bases stayed unmatched. The chain's CDR3 is CASTDGLAGGFSTDTQYF. CDR3 nucleotides: TGTGCCAGCACTGATGGTCTAGCGGGGGGGTTCTCCACAGATACGCAGTATTTT.

This clonotype was seen repeatedly, ten times or more. The chain is built from TRBV7-8 and TRBJ1-6; 9 bases map to TRBD1. Per germline, CDR1 SGHVS and CDR2 FQNEAQ. The CDR3 contains 14 residues. V shed 3 bases, J shed 9 bases, and the junction held 3 bases outside the gene matches. The CDR3 region is CASSLGTGSSPLHF. CDR3 in DNA: TGTGCCAGCAGCTTGGGGACAGGGAGTTCACCCCTCCACTTT.

This clonotype was picked up many times. The chain carries TRBV12-3 or TRBV12-4 and TRBJ1-1; the match to TRBD1 covers 9 bases. There are 16 residues in the CDR3. Unmatched junction bases numbered 7, after V lost 5 bases and J lost 0 bases. CDR3 sequence: CASSPSGQGLNTEAFF. The DNA for the CDR3 is TGTGCCAGCAGTCCCTCGGGACAGGGTTTGAACACTGAAGCTTTCTTT.

The genes are TRBV27 and TRBJ1-6, with TRBD1 identical over 7 bases. The germline gives CDR1 MNHEY, CDR2 SMNVEV (reference sequence). This CDR3 comprises 17 residues. V was pared by 3 bases and J by 1 base, with 6 bases of the junction left unmatched. The CDR3 DNA sequence: TGTGCCAGCAGTTTTATGGCAGGGGGTTCCTATAATTCACCCCTCCACTTT. Its protein is CASSFMAGGSYNSPLHF.

This clonotype was observed at least ten times. CDR3 loop: CASSLAMVAEQFF. CDR3 nucleotides: TGCGCCAGCAGCTTGGCCATGGTAGCGGAGCAGTTCTTC. V usage is TRBV5-1 and J usage is TRBJ2-1, with D tentatively TRBD2 (5 bases). The ends were cut back, 0 bases at V and 10 bases at J, with 11 bases in the middle. This CDR3 contains 13 residues. Germline lookup yields CDR1 SGHRS and CDR2 YFSETQ.

DNA of the CDR3: TGCGCCAGCAGCTTCACCCCCGGGGACCCGGAGTTCACCGGGGAGCTGTTTTTT. The encoded protein is CASSFTPGDPEFTGELFF. This chain connects TRBV5-1 to TRBJ2-2; D possibly matches TRBD1 or TRBD2 (5 bases each). Trimming removed 2 bases from V and 4 bases from J, with 21 bases in between. This CDR3 has 18 residues. Germline CDR1 reads SGHRS; CDR2 reads YFSETQ.

The genes are TRBV5-4 and TRBJ1-6, with 10 bases fitting TRBD1. V gave up 4 bases and J gave up 8 bases; unmatched junction bases: 6. Germline-derived CDR1 and CDR2 are SGHNT and YYREEE (reference sequence). The CDR3 spans 15 residues. The CDR3 reads CASSPDRGFDSPLHF. CDR3 bases: TGTGCCAGCAGCCCGGACAGGGGGTTCGATTCACCCCTCCACTTT.

This clonotype was recorded at least ten times. The chain joins TRBV5-1 to TRBJ2-3, with 11 bases that match TRBD2. Germline CDR1 reads SGHRS; CDR2 reads YFSETQ. With V trimmed by 4 bases and J by 1 base, 5 bases remained unmatched. The CDR3 runs 16 residues. CDR3 protein: CASSKSTSGGTDTQYF. The CDR3 nucleotides are TGCGCCAGCAGCAAATCGACTAGCGGGGGCACAGATACGCAGTATTTT.

The V and J genes are TRBV12-3 or TRBV12-4 and TRBJ1-5, with 8 bases that match TRBD1. The V and J ends lost 6 bases and 4 bases, in that order; junction bases with no gene match: 5. The CDR3 sequence is 14 residues long. The CDR3 protein is CASSERQGNQPQHF. DNA of the CDR3: TGTGCCAGCAGCGAACGACAGGGGAATCAGCCCCAGCATTTT.

This clonotype was seen only a few times. This rearrangement joins TRBV12-3 or TRBV12-4 to TRBJ2-1; D possibly matches TRBD1 or TRBD2 (6 bases each). Trimming cost V 6 bases and J 1 base, with 13 bases left between them. The CDR3 contains 15 residues. CDR3 in amino acids: CASRGGQGSYNEQFF. In DNA, the CDR3 is TGTGCCAGCAGGGGGGGCCAGGGGTCCTACAATGAGCAGTTCTTC.

The genes are TRBV6-1 and TRBJ2-3; possibly TRBD1 for D (5 bases). The CDR3 has 15 residues. The germline gives CDR1 MNHNS, CDR2 SASEGT. Trimming shortened V by 3 bases and J by 1 base, and 11 bases separated the two germline ends. This chain's CDR3 is CASSDGPRGTDTQYF. CDR3 DNA: TGTGCCAGCAGTGACGGGCCCAGGGGCACAGATACGCAGTATTTT.

This clonotype showed up many times. J is TRBJ1-5 and V is TRBV2; possible D gene TRBD1, 5 bases. V lost 2 bases and J 7 bases, leaving 15 bases between the germline ends. CDR3 size: 15 residues. Germline loops: CDR1 SNHLY, CDR2 FYNNEI. In nucleotides, the CDR3 is TGTGCCAGCAGTGAAAGGGACCGATCGGGACAGCCCCAGCATTTT. This codes for CASSERDRSGQPQHF.

The chain couples TRBV20-1 to TRBJ2-2; TRBD2 matches 7 bases. The CDR3 runs to 17 residues. Trimming removed 0 bases from V and 0 bases from J; junction bases left unmatched: 7. Germline V CDR1 and CDR2: DFQATT, SNEGSKA (reference sequence). Written as DNA, the CDR3 is TGCAGTGCTAGAGATAGGCGACTAGCTTCGAACACCGGGGAGCTGTTTTTT. Its translation is CSARDRRLASNTGELFF.